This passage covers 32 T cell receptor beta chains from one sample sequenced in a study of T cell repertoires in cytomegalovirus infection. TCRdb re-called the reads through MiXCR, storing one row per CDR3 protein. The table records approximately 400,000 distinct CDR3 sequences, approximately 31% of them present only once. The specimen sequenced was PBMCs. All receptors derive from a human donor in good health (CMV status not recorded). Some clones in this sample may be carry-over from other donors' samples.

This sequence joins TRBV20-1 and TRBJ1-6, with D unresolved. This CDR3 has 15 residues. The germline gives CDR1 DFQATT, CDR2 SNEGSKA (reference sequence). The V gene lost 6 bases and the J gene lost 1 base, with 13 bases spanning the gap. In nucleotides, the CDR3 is TGCAGTGCGAGGGTCCTGATATCCTATAATTCACCCCTCCACTTT. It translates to CSARVLISYNSPLHF.

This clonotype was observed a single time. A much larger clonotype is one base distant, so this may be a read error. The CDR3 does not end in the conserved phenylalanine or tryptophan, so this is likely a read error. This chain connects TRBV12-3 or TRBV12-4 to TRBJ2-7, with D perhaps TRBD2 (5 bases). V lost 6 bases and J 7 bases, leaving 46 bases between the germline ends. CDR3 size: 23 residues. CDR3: CASSWGPKSQRNHYRPLRKEQYC. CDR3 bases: TGTGCCAGCAGCTGGGGTCCCAAAAGCCAGCGGAACCATTATCGCCCCCTACGGAAAGAGCAGTACTGC.

The CDR3 DNA reads TGTGCCAGCAGTGAAAGCTCGGGACTAGCGGAATACAATGAGCAGTTCTTC. It specifies CASSESSGLAEYNEQFF. The rearrangement uses TRBV25-1 and TRBJ2-1, with 11 bases lining up with TRBD2. The length of the CDR3 is 17 residues. Germline V CDR1 and CDR2: MGHDK, SYGVNS. V gave up 2 bases and J gave up 4 bases; unmatched junction bases: 7.

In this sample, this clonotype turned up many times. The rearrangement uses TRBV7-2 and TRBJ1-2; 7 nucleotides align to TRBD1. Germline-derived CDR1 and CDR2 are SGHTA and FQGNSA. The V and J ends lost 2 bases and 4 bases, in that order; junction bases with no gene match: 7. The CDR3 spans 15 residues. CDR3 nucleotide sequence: TGTGCCAGCAGCTTAAGGGACAGTGGGATCTATGGCTACACCTTC. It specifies CASSLRDSGIYGYTF.

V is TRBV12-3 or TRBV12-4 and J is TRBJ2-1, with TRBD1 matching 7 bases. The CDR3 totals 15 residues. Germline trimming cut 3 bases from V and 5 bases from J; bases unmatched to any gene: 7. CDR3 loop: CASSFFPGGNNEQFF. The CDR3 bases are TGTGCCAGCAGTTTCTTTCCAGGGGGAAACAATGAGCAGTTCTTC.

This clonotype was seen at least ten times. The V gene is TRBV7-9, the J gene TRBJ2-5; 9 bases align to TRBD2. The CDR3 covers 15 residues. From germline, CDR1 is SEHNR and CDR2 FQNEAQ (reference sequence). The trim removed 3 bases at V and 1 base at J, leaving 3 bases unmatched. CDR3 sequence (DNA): TGTGCCAGCAGCTTCCGACTAGCGGTCCAAGAGACCCAGTACTTC. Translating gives CASSFRLAVQETQYF.

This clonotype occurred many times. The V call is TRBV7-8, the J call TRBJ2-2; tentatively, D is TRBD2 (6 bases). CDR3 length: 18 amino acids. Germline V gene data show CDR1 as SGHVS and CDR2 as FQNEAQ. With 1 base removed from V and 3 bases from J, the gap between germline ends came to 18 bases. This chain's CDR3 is CASSLGRGGSSHTGELFF. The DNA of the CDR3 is TGTGCCAGCAGCTTAGGGAGGGGTGGTAGCTCGCACACCGGGGAGCTGTTTTTT.

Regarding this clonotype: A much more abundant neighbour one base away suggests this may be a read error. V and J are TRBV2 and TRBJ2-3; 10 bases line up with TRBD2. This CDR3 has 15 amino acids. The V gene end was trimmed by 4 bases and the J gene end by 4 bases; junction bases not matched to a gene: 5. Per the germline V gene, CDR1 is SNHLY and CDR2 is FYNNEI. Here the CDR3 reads CASSAGAGGADTQYF. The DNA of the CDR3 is TGTGCCAGCAGTGCTGGAGCGGGGGGGGCAGATACGCAGTATTTT.

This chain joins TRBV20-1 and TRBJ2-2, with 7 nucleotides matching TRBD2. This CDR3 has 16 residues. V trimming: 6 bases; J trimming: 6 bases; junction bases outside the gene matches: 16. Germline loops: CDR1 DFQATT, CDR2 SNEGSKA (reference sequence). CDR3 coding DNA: TGCAGTGCCGCCAGTGCAGCGGGGTTGGTAGCCGGGGAGCTGTTTTTT. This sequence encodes CSAASAAGLVAGELFF.

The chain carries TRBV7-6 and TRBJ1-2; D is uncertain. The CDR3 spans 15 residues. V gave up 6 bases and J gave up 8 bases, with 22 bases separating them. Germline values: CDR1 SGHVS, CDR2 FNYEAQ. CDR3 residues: CASSISGSHLQGYTF. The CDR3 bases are TGTGCCAGCAGTATCTCCGGGTCCCACCTCCAGGGCTACACCTTC.

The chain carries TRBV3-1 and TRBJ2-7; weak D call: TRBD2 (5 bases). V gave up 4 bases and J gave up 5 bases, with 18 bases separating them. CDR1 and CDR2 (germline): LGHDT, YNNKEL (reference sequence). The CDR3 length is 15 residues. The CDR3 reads CASSLSPGGLDEQYF. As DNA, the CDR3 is TGTGCCAGCAGCCTTTCCCCAGGAGGACTCGACGAGCAGTACTTC.

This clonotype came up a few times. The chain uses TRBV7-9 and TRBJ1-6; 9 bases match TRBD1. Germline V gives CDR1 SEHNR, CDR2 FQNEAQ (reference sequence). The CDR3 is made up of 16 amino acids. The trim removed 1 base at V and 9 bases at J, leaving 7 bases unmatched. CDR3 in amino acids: CASSLGPGTGSSPLHF. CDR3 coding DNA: TGTGCCAGCAGCTTAGGTCCCGGGACAGGGAGTTCACCCCTCCACTTT.

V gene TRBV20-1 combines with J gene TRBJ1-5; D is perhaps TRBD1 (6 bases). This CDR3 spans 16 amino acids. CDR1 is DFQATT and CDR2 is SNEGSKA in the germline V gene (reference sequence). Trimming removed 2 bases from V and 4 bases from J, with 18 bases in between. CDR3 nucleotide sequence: TGCAGTGCTAGACAGTTAAGAGGACAGCCAAATCAGCCCCAGCATTTT. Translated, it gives CSARQLRGQPNQPQHF.

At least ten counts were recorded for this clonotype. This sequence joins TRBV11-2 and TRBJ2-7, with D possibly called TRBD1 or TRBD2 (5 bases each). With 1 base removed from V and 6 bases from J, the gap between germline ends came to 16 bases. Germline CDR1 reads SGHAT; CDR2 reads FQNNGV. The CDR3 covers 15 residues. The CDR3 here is CASSLALRGDGEQYF. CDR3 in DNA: TGTGCCAGCAGCTTAGCTCTAAGGGGAGATGGCGAGCAGTACTTC.

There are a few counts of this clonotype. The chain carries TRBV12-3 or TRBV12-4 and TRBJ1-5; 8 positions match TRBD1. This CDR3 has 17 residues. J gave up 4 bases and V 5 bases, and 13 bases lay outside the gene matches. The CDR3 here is CASSHAGRGQINQPQHF. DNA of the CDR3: TGTGCCAGCAGTCACGCGGGCAGGGGGCAGATTAATCAGCCCCAGCATTTT.

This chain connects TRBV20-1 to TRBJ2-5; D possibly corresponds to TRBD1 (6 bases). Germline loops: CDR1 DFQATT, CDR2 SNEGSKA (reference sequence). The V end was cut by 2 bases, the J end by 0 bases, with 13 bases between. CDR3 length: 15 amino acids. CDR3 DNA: TGCAGTGCTAGACCGACAGGATCTAACCAAGAGACCCAGTACTTC. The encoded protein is CSARPTGSNQETQYF.

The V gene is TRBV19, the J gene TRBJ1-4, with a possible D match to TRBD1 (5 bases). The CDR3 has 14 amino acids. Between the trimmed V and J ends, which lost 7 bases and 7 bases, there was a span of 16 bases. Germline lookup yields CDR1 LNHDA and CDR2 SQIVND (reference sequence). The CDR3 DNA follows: TGTGCCAGTACAAGACAGAGCTTGGGTGAAAAACTGTTTTTT. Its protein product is CASTRQSLGEKLFF.

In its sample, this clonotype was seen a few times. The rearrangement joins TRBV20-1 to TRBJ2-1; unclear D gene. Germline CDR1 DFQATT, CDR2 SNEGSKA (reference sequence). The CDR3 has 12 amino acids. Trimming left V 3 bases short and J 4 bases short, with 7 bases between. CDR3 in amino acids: CSARSEYNEQFF. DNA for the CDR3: TGCAGTGCTAGGTCGGAGTACAATGAGCAGTTCTTC.

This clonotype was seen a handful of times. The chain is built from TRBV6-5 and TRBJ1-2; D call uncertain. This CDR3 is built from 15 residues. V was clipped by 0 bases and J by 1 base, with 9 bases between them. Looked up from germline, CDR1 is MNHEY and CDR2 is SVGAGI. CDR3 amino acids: CASSYSNRLNYGYTF. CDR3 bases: TGTGCCAGCAGTTACTCGAATCGGCTTAACTATGGCTACACCTTC.

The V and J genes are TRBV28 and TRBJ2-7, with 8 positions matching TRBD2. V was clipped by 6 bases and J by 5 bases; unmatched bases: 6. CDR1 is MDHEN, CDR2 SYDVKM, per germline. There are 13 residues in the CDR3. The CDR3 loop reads CASSRGGADEQYF. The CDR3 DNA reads TGTGCCAGCAGCCGGGGGGGTGCGGACGAGCAGTACTTC.

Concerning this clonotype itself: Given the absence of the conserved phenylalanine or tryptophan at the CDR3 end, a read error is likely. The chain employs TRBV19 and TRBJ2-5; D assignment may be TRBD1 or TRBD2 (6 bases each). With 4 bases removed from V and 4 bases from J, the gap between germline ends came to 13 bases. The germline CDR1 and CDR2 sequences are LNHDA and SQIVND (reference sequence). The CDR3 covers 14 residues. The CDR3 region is CASSNPGAGETQYS. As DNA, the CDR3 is TGTGCCAGTAGTAACCCGGGGGCGGGAGAGACCCAGTACTCC.

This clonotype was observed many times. CDR3 nucleotide sequence: TGTGCCAGCAGCTTAGGACCGACGACCGGGACGGCATCCTACGAGCAGTACTTC. This gives the protein CASSLGPTTGTASYEQYF. This chain joins TRBV7-2 and TRBJ2-7, with D tentatively TRBD1 or TRBD2 (5 bases each). The CDR3 is made up of 18 amino acids. The germline V gene encodes CDR1 SGHTA and CDR2 FQGNSA. V was shortened by 1 base and J by 1 base, with 20 bases between the two germline ends.

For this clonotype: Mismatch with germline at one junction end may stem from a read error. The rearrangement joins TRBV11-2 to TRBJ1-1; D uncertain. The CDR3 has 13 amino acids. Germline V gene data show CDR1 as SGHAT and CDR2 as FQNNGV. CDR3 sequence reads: CASSLVPYTDAFF. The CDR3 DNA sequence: TGTGCCAGCAGCTTAGTCCCATATACTGATGCTTTCTTT.

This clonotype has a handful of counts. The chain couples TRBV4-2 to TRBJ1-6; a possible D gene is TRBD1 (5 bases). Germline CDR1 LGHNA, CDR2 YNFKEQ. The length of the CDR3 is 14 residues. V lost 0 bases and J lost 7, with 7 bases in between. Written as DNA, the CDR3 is TGTGCCAGCAGCCAAGATTGGGGGAATTCACCCCTCCACTTT. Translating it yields CASSQDWGNSPLHF.

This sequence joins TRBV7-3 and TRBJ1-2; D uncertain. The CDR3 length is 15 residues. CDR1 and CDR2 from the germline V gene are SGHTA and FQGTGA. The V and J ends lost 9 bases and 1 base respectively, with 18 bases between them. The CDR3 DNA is TGTGCCAGTATGGGTTTAGGCGGAGATAACTATGGCTACACCTTC. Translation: CASMGLGGDNYGYTF. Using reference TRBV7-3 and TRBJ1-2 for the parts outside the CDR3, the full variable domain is GAGVSQTPSNKVTEKGKYVELRCDPISGHTALYWYRQSLGQGPEFLIYFQGTGAADDSGLPNDRFFAVRPEGSVSTLKIQRTERGDSAVYLCASMGLGGDNYGYTFGSGTRLTVV.

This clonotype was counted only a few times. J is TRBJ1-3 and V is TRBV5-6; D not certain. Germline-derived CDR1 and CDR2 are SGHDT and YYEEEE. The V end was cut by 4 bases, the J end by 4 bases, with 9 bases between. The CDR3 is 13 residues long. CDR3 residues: CASSHRRGNTIYF. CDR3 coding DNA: TGTGCCAGCAGCCACCGTAGGGGAAACACCATATATTTT. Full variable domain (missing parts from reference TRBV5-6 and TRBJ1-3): DAGVTQSPTHLIKTRGQQVTLRCSPKSGHDTVSWYQQALGQGPQFIFQYYEEEERQRGNFPDRFSGHQFPNYSSELNVNALLLGDSALYLCASSHRRGNTIYFGEGSWLTVV.

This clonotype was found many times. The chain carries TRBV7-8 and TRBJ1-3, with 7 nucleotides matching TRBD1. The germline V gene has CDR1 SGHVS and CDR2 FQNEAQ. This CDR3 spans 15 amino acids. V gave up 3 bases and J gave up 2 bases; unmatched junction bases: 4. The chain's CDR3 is CASSFSQGAGNTIYF. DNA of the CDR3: TGTGCCAGCAGCTTTTCCCAGGGGGCTGGAAACACCATATATTTT.

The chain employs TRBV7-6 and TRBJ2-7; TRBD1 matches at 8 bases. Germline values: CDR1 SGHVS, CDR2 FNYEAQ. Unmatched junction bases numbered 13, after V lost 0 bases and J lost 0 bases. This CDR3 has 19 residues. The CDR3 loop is CASSLASVRGQANSYEQYF. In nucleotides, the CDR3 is TGTGCCAGCAGCTTAGCGTCTGTTAGGGGACAGGCAAACTCCTACGAGCAGTACTTC.

The CDR3 sequence is CASSRVQRGTQETQYF. The CDR3 DNA reads TGTGCCAGCTCCCGGGTTCAACGGGGAACCCAAGAGACCCAGTACTTC. The chain has TRBV2 and TRBJ2-5; perhaps TRBD2 as D (5 bases). The CDR3 extends over 16 amino acids. Germline V gives CDR1 SNHLY, CDR2 FYNNEI. The germline V and J ends were trimmed by 8 bases and 1 base, with 20 bases remaining between them.

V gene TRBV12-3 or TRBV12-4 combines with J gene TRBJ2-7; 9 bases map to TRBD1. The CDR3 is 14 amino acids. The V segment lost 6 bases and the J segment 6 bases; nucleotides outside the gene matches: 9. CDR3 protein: CASRLPGQGSEQYF. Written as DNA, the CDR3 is TGTGCCAGCAGATTACCGGGACAGGGCTCCGAGCAGTACTTC.

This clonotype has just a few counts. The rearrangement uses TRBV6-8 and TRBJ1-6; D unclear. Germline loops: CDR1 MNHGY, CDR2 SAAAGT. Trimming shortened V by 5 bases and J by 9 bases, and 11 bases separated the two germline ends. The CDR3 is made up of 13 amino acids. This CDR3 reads CASSRDSGSPLHF. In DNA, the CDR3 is TGTGCCAGCAGTAGAGACTCGGGTTCACCCCTCCACTTT.

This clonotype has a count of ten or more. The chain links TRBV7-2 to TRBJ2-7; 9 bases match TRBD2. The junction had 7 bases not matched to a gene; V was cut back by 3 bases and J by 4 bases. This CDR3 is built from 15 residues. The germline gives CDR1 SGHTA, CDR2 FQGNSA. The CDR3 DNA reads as TGTGCCAGCAGCTTCGCTAGCGGGGAACTATACGAGCAGTACTTC. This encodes CASSFASGELYEQYF.